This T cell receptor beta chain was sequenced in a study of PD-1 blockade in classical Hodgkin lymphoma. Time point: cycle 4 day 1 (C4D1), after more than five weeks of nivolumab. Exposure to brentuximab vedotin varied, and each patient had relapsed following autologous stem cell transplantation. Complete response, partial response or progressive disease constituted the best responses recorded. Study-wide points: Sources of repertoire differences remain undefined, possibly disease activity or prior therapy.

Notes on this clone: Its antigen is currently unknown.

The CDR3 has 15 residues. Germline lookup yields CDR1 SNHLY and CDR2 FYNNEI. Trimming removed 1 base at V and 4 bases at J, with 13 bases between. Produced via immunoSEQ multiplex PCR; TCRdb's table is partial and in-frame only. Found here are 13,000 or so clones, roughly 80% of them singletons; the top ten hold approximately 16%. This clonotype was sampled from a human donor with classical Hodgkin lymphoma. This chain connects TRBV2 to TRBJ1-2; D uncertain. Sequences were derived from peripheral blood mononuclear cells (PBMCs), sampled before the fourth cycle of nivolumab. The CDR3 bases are TGTGCCAGCAGTGAAGGGAGTTTTTGGGGCTATGGCTACACCTTC. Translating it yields CASSEGSFWGYGYTF.